Presented here are 12 T cell receptor beta chains from one specimen sequenced in a study of cytomegalovirus exposure and HLA in healthy donors. Method: immunoSEQ multiplex PCR; TCRdb's copy keeps in-frame clones and lacks some. The table shows roughly 300,000 clones, with 87% occurring only once. Input material: PBMCs. These receptors were obtained from a woman in her thirties in good health and CMV-seropositive.

The V call is TRBV6-5, the J call TRBJ2-3, with D unclear. Germline-derived CDR1 and CDR2 are MNHEY and SVGAGI. The V end lost 7 bases, the J end lost 1 base, and 6 bases lay between the germline ends. This CDR3 has 12 amino acids. CDR3 DNA: TGTGCCAGCAAGAGCGGCACAGATACGCAGTATTTT. This encodes CASKSGTDTQYF.

This clone was recorded only once. This chain links TRBV27 with TRBJ2-7; 11 positions agree with TRBD1. The CDR3 has 17 residues. J lost 3 bases, V lost 3 bases, and 10 bases had no gene match. Germline CDR1 is MNHEY and CDR2 is SMNVEV (reference sequence). The CDR3 DNA reads TGTGCCAGCAGTTTGGGATTTGAGGGACAGGGGGACTACGAGCAGTACTTC. Amino acid sequence: CASSLGFEGQGDYEQYF.

The chain has TRBV18 and TRBJ2-1; TRBD1 might be the D (6 bases). The CDR3 consists of 15 residues. The V end was cut by 0 bases, the J end by 2 bases, with 8 bases between. Germline values: CDR1 KGHSH, CDR2 LQKENI. CDR3 residues: CASSPPGAPYNEQFF. The CDR3 bases are TGTGCCAGCTCACCACCGGGGGCCCCCTACAATGAGCAGTTCTTC.

A single count supports this clone. This chain joins TRBV5-1 and TRBJ2-7; 12 bases map to TRBD2. The CDR3 runs 17 residues. V trimming: 3 bases; J trimming: 2 bases; junction bases outside the gene matches: 9. CDR1 is SGHRS and CDR2 is YFSETQ in the germline V gene. CDR3 sequence: CASSYGTSGPTTYEQYF. The CDR3 DNA reads as TGCGCCAGCAGCTACGGGACTAGCGGGCCGACCACCTACGAGCAGTACTTC.

The chain recombines TRBV27 with TRBJ1-5, with D tentatively TRBD1 (5 bases). The CDR3 covers 15 residues. Germline V gives CDR1 MNHEY, CDR2 SMNVEV (reference sequence). Deletions cut 4 bases from V and 2 bases from J, with 12 bases between. CDR3 nucleotides: TGTGCCAGCAGTTCGGGGACCTGGGGCAATCAGCCCCAGCATTTT. This gives the protein CASSSGTWGNQPQHF.

V usage is TRBV28 and J usage is TRBJ2-7; possibly TRBD1 for D (5 bases). Germline V gives CDR1 MDHEN, CDR2 SYDVKM. Trimming took 1 base from V and 2 from J, leaving 9 bases between them. This CDR3 comprises 14 residues. Here the CDR3 DNA reads TGTGCCAGCAGTTTATCAAGGGGAACCTACGAGCAGTACTTC. Its protein is CASSLSRGTYEQYF.

The V gene is TRBV7-6, the J gene TRBJ1-5; weak D call: TRBD1 (5 bases). Trimming left V 1 base short and J 7 bases short, with 11 bases between. This CDR3 has 14 residues. Germline V gene sequence: CDR1 SGHVS, CDR2 FNYEAQ. DNA of the CDR3: TGTGCCAGCAGCTTAGATTCAGGGACGCAGCCCCAGCATTTT. Amino acids: CASSLDSGTQPQHF.

The chain is built from TRBV6-6 and TRBJ2-5, with TRBD1 identical over 9 bases. This CDR3 is 14 amino acids long. Unmatched junction bases numbered 8, after V lost 6 bases and J lost 6 bases. Germline V gene lookup returns CDR1 MNHNY and CDR2 SVGAGI (reference sequence). In DNA form, the CDR3 reads TGTGCCAGCAGATCAACAGGGGGCGGACAGACCCAGTACTTC. It encodes CASRSTGGGQTQYF.

The chain employs TRBV7-2 and TRBJ2-5; possibly TRBD2 for D (6 bases). Trimming took 6 bases from V and 2 from J, leaving 19 bases between them. Germline CDR1 is SGHTA and CDR2 is FQGNSA. The CDR3 loop spans 16 amino acids. The CDR3 region is CASRRSPGVGQETQYF. The CDR3 nucleotides are TGTGCCAGCAGGCGAAGTCCGGGGGTAGGGCAAGAGACCCAGTACTTC.

The chain carries TRBV4-2 and TRBJ1-2; a weak D match, TRBD1 (5 bases). Germline CDR1 and CDR2: LGHNA and YNFKEQ. The CDR3 is 16 amino acids. Deletions cut 1 base from V and 6 bases from J, with 18 bases between. This CDR3 reads CASSQALTAPRDGYTF. CDR3 in DNA: TGTGCCAGCAGCCAAGCGCTGACAGCCCCAAGGGATGGCTACACCTTC.

The chain combines TRBV7-9 with TRBJ2-7; D gene unclear. This CDR3 is built from 17 residues. V dropped 4 bases and J dropped 0 bases, with 19 bases sitting between them. In germline, CDR1 is SEHNR, CDR2 FQNEAQ (reference sequence). This CDR3 is CASSSSRITIFSYEQYF. In nucleotides, the CDR3 is TGTGCCAGCAGCTCTTCCAGGATAACAATATTCTCCTACGAGCAGTACTTC.

The V and J genes are TRBV20-1 and TRBJ2-3; D uncertain. Germline V CDR1 and CDR2: DFQATT, SNEGSKA (reference sequence). The V end lost 8 bases, the J end lost 2 bases, and 8 bases lay between the germline ends. CDR3 length equals 11 residues. Here the CDR3 DNA reads TGCAGTAACCTCAACACAGATACGCAGTATTTT. This gives the protein CSNLNTDTQYF.